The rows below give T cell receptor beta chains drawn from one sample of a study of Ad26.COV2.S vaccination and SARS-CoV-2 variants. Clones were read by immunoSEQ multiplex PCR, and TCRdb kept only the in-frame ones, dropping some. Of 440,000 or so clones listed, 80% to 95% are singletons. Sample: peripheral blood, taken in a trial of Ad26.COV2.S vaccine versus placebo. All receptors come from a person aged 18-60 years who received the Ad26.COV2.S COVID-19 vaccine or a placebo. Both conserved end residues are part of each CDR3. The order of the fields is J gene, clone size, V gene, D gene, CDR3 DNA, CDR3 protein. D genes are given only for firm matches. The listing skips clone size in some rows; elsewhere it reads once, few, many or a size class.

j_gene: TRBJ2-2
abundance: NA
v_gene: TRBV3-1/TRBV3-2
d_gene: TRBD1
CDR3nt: TGTGCCAGCAGCCAGAGAGACAGGGTGGCCGGGGAGCTGTTTTTT
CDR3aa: CASSQRDRVAGELFF

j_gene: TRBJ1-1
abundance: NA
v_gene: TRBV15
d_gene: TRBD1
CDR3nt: TGTGCCACCAGCGATCAGGGGGCCCTCACTGAAGCTTTCTTT
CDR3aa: CATSDQGALTEAFF

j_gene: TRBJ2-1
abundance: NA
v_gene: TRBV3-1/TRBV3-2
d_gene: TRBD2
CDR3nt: TGTGCCAGCAGCCAAGATCGGCTAGCGGGAGGACTTTCCTCCTACAATGAGCAGTTCTTC
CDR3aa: CASSQDRLAGGLSSYNEQFF

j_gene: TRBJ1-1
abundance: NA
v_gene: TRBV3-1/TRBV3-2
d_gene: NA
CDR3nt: TGTGCCAGCAGCCAATGGGGCACTGAAGCTTTCTTT
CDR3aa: CASSQWGTEAFF

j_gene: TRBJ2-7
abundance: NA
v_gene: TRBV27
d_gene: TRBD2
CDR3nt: TGTGCCAGCAGTTTCAGGACTAGCGGCCCAGGGAACTACGAGCAGTACTTC
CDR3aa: CASSFRTSGPGNYEQYF

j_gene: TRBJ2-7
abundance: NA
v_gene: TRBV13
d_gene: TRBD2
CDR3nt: TGTGCCAGCAGCCCACGGAGCGGGAGTCTCGAGCAGTACTTC
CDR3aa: CASSPRSGSLEQYF

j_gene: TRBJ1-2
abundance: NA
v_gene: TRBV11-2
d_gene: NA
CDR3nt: TGTGCCAGCAGCTTAGACCCCGCGTGGCGAGGGAATGGCTACACCTTC
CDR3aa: CASSLDPAWRGNGYTF

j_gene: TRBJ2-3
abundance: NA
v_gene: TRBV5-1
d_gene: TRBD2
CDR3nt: TGCGCCAGCAGCTTGGCGCTAGCGGGAGTTGCAGATACGCAGTATTTT
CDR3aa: CASSLALAGVADTQYF

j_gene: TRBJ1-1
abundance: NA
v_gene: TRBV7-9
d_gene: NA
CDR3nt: TGTGCCAGCAGCTTAAGCGCCAGAGACACTGAAGCTTTCTTT
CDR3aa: CASSLSARDTEAFF

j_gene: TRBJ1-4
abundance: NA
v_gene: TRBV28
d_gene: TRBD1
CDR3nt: TGTGCCAGCAGTTTAACCGACAGGGGCCACAATGAAAAACTGTTTTTT
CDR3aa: CASSLTDRGHNEKLFF

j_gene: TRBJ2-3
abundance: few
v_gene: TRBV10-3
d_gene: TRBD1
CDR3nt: TGTGCCATCAGTGGCCCGGGACAGGGCACAGATACGCAGTATTTT
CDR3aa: CAISGPGQGTDTQYF

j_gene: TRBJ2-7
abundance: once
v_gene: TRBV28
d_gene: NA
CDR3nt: TGTGCCAGCAGACCCGGGGGGGAGACAGGGGGTCGCTACGAGCAGTACTTC
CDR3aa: CASRPGGETGGRYEQYF

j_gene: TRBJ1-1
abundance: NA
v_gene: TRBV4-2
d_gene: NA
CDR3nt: TGTGCCAGCAGCCAAGGAGAGACTTTGAACACTGAAGCTTTCTTT
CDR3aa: CASSQGETLNTEAFF

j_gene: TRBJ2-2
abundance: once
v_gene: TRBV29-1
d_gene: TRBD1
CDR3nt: TGCAGCGCTACAACCGGGACAGCGAACACCGGGGAGCTGTTTTTT
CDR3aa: CSATTGTANTGELFF

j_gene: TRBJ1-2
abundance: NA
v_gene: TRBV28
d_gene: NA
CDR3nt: TGTGCCAGCAGTTTCCGGAAGGGAGAAGCTAACTATGGCTACACCTTC
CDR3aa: CASSFRKGEANYGYTF

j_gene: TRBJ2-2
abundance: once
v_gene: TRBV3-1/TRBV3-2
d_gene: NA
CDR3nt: TGTGCCAGCAGCCAAAGAGGGACATTCAACACCGGGGAGCTGTTTTTT
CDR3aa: CASSQRGTFNTGELFF

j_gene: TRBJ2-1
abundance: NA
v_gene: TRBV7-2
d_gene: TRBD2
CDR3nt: TGTGCCAGCAGCGCGCCGACTAGCGGCAATGAGCAGTTCTTC
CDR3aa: CASSAPTSGNEQFF

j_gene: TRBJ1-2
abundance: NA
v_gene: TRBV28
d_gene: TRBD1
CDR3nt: TGTGCCAGCAGTTCGGGACAGGGGTCTAACTTCTATGGCTACACCTTC
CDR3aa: CASSSGQGSNFYGYTF

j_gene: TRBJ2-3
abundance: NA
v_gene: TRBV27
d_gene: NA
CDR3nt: TGTGCCAGTTCAATGAGAACGAGCACAGATACGCAGTATTTT
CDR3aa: CASSMRTSTDTQYF

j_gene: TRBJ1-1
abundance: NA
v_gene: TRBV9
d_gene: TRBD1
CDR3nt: TGTGCCAGCAGCCCACGACAGGGGTTCACTGAAGCTTTCTTT
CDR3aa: CASSPRQGFTEAFF

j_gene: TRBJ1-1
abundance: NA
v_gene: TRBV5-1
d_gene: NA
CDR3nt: TGCGCCAGCAGCACAGAACCGGTTTCCCCTGAAGCTTTCTTT
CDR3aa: CASSTEPVSPEAFF

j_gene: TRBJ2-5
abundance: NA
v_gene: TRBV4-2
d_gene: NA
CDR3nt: TGTGCCAGCAGCCAGATTGGACAAAACCAAGAGACCCAGTACTTC
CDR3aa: CASSQIGQNQETQYF

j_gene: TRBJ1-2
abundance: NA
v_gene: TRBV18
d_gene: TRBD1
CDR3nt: TGTGCCAGCTCACCATCGGGTACAGGGGCCTATGGCTACACCTTC
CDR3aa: CASSPSGTGAYGYTF

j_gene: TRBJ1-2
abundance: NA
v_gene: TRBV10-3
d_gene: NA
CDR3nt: TGTGCCAGCAAATTCTCACAGGAACCTAACTATGGCTACACCTTC
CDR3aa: CASKFSQEPNYGYTF

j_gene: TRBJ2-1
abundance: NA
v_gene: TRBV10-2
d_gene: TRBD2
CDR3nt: TGCGCCAGCAGTGCTAGCGGATACTACAATGAGCAGTTCTTC
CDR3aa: CASSASGYYNEQFF

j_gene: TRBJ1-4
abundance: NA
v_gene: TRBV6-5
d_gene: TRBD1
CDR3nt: TGTGCCAGCAGTAGGCTCGGGACAGGGAATGAAAAACTGTTTTTT
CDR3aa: CASSRLGTGNEKLFF

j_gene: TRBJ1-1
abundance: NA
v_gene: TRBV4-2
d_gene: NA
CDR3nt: TGTGCCAGCAGCCAAGCCTTGGGTATGAACACTGAAGCTTTCTTT
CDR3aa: CASSQALGMNTEAFF

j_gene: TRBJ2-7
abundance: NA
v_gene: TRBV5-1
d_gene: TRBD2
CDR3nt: TGCGCCAGCAGCGTTGGGAACTTCCGGCGACTAGCGGCACACTACGAGCAGTACTTC
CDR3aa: CASSVGNFRRLAAHYEQYF

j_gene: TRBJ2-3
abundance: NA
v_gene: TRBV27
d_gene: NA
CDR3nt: TGTGCCAGCAGTTTAAGAGGGAGCACAGATACGCAGTATTTT
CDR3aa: CASSLRGSTDTQYF

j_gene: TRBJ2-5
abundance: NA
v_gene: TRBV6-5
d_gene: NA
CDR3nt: TGTGCCAGCAGACAGGGATCCCAAGAGACCCAGTACTTC
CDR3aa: CASRQGSQETQYF

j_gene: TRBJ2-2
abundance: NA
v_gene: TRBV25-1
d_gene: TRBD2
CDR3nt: TGTGCCAGCCCGCTCCAGCGGGAGGGCCGGTGCGCCGGGGAGCTGTTTTTT
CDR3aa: CASPLQREGRCAGELFF

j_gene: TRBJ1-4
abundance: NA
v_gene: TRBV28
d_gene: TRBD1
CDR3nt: TGTGCCAGCAGTCCGTCGACAGGGAGAAGTGAAAAACTGTTTTTT
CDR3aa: CASSPSTGRSEKLFF

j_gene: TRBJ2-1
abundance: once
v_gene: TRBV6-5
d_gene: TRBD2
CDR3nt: TGTGCCAGCAGTTCACTAGCGGAAAAGCAGTTCTTC
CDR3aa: CASSSLAEKQFF

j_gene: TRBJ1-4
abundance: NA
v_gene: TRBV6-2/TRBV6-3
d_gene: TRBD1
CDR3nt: TGTGCCAGCAGTCCACAGGGGCGACGAAATGAAAAACTGTTTTTT
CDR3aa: CASSPQGRRNEKLFF

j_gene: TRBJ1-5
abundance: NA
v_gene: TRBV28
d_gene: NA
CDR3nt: TGTGCGCGGGGGCAGGGTGGTCAGCCCCAGCATTTT
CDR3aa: CARGQGGQPQHF

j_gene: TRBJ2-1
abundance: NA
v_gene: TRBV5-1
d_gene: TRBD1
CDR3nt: TGCGCCAGCAGCTTGGCAGGGGGCGCGCTCAATGAGCAGTTCTTC
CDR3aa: CASSLAGGALNEQFF

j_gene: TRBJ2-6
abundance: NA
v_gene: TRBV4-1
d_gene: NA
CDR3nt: TGCGCCAGCAGCCAAGTTGGGGGGTCCCCCTCTGGGGCCAACGTCCTGACTTTC
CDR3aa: CASSQVGGSPSGANVLTF

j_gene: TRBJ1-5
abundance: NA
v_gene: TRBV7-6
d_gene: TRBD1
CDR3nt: TGTGCCAGCAGCTTAGAGACAGGGGTAAATCAGCCCCAGCATTTT
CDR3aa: CASSLETGVNQPQHF

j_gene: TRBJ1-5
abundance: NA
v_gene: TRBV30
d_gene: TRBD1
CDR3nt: TGTGCCTGGAGTTGGCCCCAGGGGGCAAATCAGCCCCAGCATTTT
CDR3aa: CAWSWPQGANQPQHF

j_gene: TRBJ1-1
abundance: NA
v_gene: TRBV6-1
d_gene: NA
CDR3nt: TGTGCCAGCGGGAATGAAGCTTTCTTT
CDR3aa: CASGNEAFF

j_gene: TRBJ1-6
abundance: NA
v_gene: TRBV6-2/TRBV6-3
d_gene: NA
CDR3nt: TGTGCCAGCAGCCGGGACCGGGGCGATTCACCCCTCCACTTT
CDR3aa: CASSRDRGDSPLHF

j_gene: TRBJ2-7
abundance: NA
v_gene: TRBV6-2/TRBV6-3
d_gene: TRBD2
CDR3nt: TGTGCCAGCAGCCCGGGACTAGCGGGAGACGAGCAGTACTTC
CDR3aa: CASSPGLAGDEQYF

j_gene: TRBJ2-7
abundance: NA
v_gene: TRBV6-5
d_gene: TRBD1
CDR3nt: TGTGCCAGCAGACAGGGGCAGACCTACGAGCAGTACTTC
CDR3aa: CASRQGQTYEQYF

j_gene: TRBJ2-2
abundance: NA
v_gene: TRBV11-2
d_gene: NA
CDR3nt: TGTGCCAGCAGCTTTCCCCCCAGTAGGGACACCGGGGAGCTGTTTTTT
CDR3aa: CASSFPPSRDTGELFF

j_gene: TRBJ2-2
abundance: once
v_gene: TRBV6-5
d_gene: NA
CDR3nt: TGTGCCAGCACCCTCCCCCCGCCGAACACCGGGGAGCTGTTTTTT
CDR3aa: CASTLPPPNTGELFF

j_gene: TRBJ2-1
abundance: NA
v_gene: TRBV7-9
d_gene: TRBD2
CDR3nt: TGTGCCAGCAGCATAGCGGGAGGGTCCTACAATGAGCAGTTCTTC
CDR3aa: CASSIAGGSYNEQFF